This T cell receptor (beta chain) was captured in a study of radiation and T cells in renal cell carcinoma. Broader study findings: From baseline, blood top tumor clonotypes peaked at 2 weeks post-radiation.

Sample time point: blood 2 weeks post-SBRT. As for treatment: 15 Gy SBRT to primary tumor, nephrectomy 4 weeks later. As regards this clone: The antigen remains unidentified.

J was trimmed by 3 bases and V by 3 bases; bases with no gene match: 6. CDR3 length equals 15 residues. Germline CDR1 reads ENHRY; CDR2 reads SYGVKD. Sequencing was performed with immunoSEQ multiplex PCR; in TCRdb, only in-frame clones are kept and a portion is missing. The data contain 100,000 to 150,000 clones, around 82% of them singletons. V gene TRBV10-3 combines with J gene TRBJ2-7, with 9 nucleotides matching TRBD1. The receptor was isolated from a man aged 45-65 years with renal cell carcinoma. The sequenced sample was blood, obtained from a patient whose treatment included radiotherapy and nephrectomy. CDR3 sequence (DNA): TGTGCCATCAGTGACCCCGGGACAGGGTTCTACGAGCAGTACTTC. Its protein is CAISDPGTGFYEQYF.